This T cell receptor (beta chain) came from a study of T cell repertoires in ileal Crohn's disease. Turning to the study itself: Patients had a median 7.9-year disease duration, and approximately 36% were active smokers. Regarding the study as a whole: All patients with clonality above 26.8% had endoscopic recurrence. Compared with CD4 T cells, sorted CD8 cells carried more expanded clones. The median delay to postoperative endoscopy was about 7.4 months.

CDR1 SQVTM and CDR2 ANQGSEA come from the germline V gene. V was pared by 5 bases and J by 6 bases, with 14 bases between. The CDR3 runs to 12 residues. As for time point: neoterminal ileum biopsy at postoperative endoscopy, about 6 months after surgery. This clone was seen more than once but under ten times. What it binds is unknown. Sequenced by immunoSEQ multiplex PCR; TCRdb stores in-frame clones only, minus some. The sample lists some 11,000 clones, approximately 72% seen once, with roughly 8% in the top ten. V and J are TRBV29-1 and TRBJ2-7, with TRBD1 as a possible D gene (7 bases). This sequence originates from an adult with Crohn's disease. Source material: ileal tissue. The CDR3 DNA follows: TGCAGCGTTTCAGGGGGGTCGATCGAGCAGTACTTC. This gives the protein CSVSGGSIEQYF.